The 17 T cell receptor beta chains listed next were all sequenced from one sample in a study of radiation and T cells in renal cell carcinoma. Documented time point: baseline pretreatment blood. Stated treatment: 15 Gy SBRT to primary tumor, nephrectomy 4 weeks later. Measured with immunoSEQ multiplex PCR; TCRdb has only the in-frame clones, and not every one. The table shows about 88,000 clones, with less than 90% occurring only once. The source material was blood, sampled from a patient whose treatment included radiotherapy and nephrectomy. The receptors were sampled from a man aged 45-60 years with renal cell carcinoma.

The chain uses TRBV16 and TRBJ2-7; 7 nucleotides align to TRBD1. This CDR3 has 14 residues. The germline CDR1 and CDR2 sequences are KGHSY and FQNENV. Trimming at V came to 5 bases and at J to 4 bases, leaving 8 bases not matched to a gene. This CDR3 reads CASSETGIGYEQYF. The CDR3 nucleotides are TGTGCCAGCAGCGAGACAGGGATAGGGTACGAGCAGTACTTC.

This clone has only one observation. The chain is built from TRBV5-1 and TRBJ2-4; TRBD1 matches 8 bases. V lost 4 bases to trimming and J lost 6 bases; unmatched junction nucleotides: 9. From germline, CDR1 is SGHRS and CDR2 YFSETQ. The length of the CDR3 is 15 residues. The CDR3 region is CASSPGDRLANIQYF. The CDR3 region has the DNA TGCGCCAGCAGCCCAGGGGACAGGTTGGCAAACATTCAGTACTTC.

The chain carries TRBV6-1 and TRBJ1-2; 7 bases are shared with TRBD1. The junction had 8 bases not matched to a gene; V was cut back by 2 bases and J by 5 bases. There are 15 residues in the CDR3. Germline CDR1 and CDR2: MNHNS and SASEGT. The CDR3 nucleotides are TGTGCCAGCAGTGAAACCCAGGGGACAGTTTATGGCTACACCTTC. Protein product: CASSETQGTVYGYTF.

The DNA for the CDR3 is TGCGCCAGCAGCCAAGCCGTGGACAGTTTCCCTGGGGCCAACGTCCTGACTTTC. It codes for CASSQAVDSFPGANVLTF. This chain joins TRBV4-1 and TRBJ2-6; D possibly corresponds to TRBD1 (6 bases). With 1 base removed from V and 2 bases from J, the gap between germline ends came to 15 bases. This CDR3 has 18 residues. CDR1 is MGHRA, CDR2 YSYEKL, per germline.

The chain is built from TRBV2 and TRBJ1-2; D not resolved. From germline, CDR1 is SNHLY and CDR2 FYNNEI. CDR3 length: 14 residues. The ends were cut back, 2 bases at V and 3 bases at J, with 10 bases in the middle. As DNA, the CDR3 is TGTGCCAGCAGTGAATTCGATCAGTACTATGGCTACACCTTC. Its protein is CASSEFDQYYGYTF.

V usage is TRBV10-3 and J usage is TRBJ2-3, with a possible D match to TRBD2 (5 bases). The CDR3 consists of 15 residues. V lost 6 bases, J lost 2 bases, and 15 bases lay in between. The germline V gene has CDR1 ENHRY and CDR2 SYGVKD. CDR3 amino acids: CAISRGPGDTDTQYF. CDR3 DNA sequence: TGTGCCATCAGCCGGGGTCCCGGGGACACAGATACGCAGTATTTT.

This clone appeared once. CDR3 region: CASSPLAGKISSYNEQFF. The CDR3, as DNA: TGTGCCAGCAGCCCACTAGCGGGAAAAATTAGCTCCTACAATGAGCAGTTCTTC. The V and J genes are TRBV7-9 and TRBJ2-1, with 10 positions matching TRBD2. V dropped 5 bases and J dropped 0; count of bases not matched to a gene: 10. This CDR3 is 18 amino acids long. Germline V gene data show CDR1 as SEHNR and CDR2 as FQNEAQ (reference sequence).

V and J are TRBV29-1 and TRBJ2-1; 7 nucleotides match TRBD1. Germline V gives CDR1 SQVTM, CDR2 ANQGSEA. This CDR3 comprises 14 residues. The trim removed 6 bases at V and 4 bases at J, leaving 9 bases unmatched. The CDR3 DNA follows: TGCAGCGTCCGCCGGGACAGAGGATACAATGAGCAGTTCTTC. It translates to CSVRRDRGYNEQFF.

The chain uses TRBV7-2 and TRBJ2-1; the D gene is possibly TRBD2 (7 bases). Germline V gene sequence: CDR1 SGHTA, CDR2 FQGNSA. V lost 2 bases and J lost 5, with 16 bases in between. The CDR3 is 16 amino acids. CDR3 in amino acids: CASSLMGGGHNNEQFF. The CDR3 bases are TGTGCCAGCAGCTTAATGGGCGGGGGCCACAACAATGAGCAGTTCTTC.

The chain couples TRBV21-1 to TRBJ1-1. TRBV21-1 is deemed a pseudogene. This CDR3 is built from 13 residues. CDR3 region: CASSKDGEPAAFF. Written as DNA, the CDR3 is TGTGCCAGCAGCAAAGATGGTGAACCGGCGGCTTTCTTT.

The rearrangement links TRBV5-1 to TRBJ1-1; a possible D gene is TRBD1 (5 bases). CDR1 and CDR2 (germline): SGHRS, YFSETQ. CDR3 length: 16 residues. V dropped 4 bases and J dropped 4 bases, with 20 bases sitting between them. CDR3 coding DNA: TGCGCCAGCAGCCCCCGACCGGGGGGTCTGGGCACTGAAGCTTTCTTT. This translates into CASSPRPGGLGTEAFF.

CDR3 protein: CAWSDQRNEQFF. Here the CDR3 DNA reads TGTGCCTGGAGTGATCAGAGGAATGAGCAGTTCTTC. This chain links TRBV30 with TRBJ2-1; D is unclear. The CDR3 totals 12 residues. The germline V and J ends were trimmed by 1 base and 7 bases, with 8 bases remaining between them. The germline CDR1 and CDR2 sequences are GTSNPN and SVGIG (reference sequence). Full variable domain (outside the CDR3, taken from reference TRBV30 and TRBJ2-1): SQTIHQWPATLVQPVGSPLSLECTVEGTSNPNLYWYRQAAGRGLQLLFYSVGIGQISSEVPQNLSASRPQDRQFILSSKKLLLSDSGFYLCAWSDQRNEQFFGPGTRLTVL.

The V gene is TRBV2, the J gene TRBJ2-7, with TRBD1 matching over 10 bases. Trimming at V came to 6 bases and at J to 3 bases, leaving 5 bases not matched to a gene. CDR3 length equals 14 residues. From germline, CDR1 is SNHLY and CDR2 FYNNEI. In DNA form, the CDR3 reads TGTGCCAGCAGGAAGGACAGGGGGTTCTACGAGCAGTACTTC. It specifies CASRKDRGFYEQYF.

The chain joins TRBV7-8 to TRBJ2-1, with 8 nucleotides matching TRBD1. From germline, CDR1 is SGHVS and CDR2 FQNEAQ. The V gene end was trimmed by 0 bases and the J gene end by 8 bases; junction bases not matched to a gene: 9. CDR3 size: 16 residues. CDR3 sequence reads: CASSLAGTGGWDEQFF. CDR3 nucleotides: TGTGCCAGCAGCTTAGCAGGAACAGGGGGTTGGGATGAGCAGTTCTTC.

This sequence joins TRBV14 and TRBJ1-2; TRBD1 aligns across 7 bases. The junction had 3 bases not matched to a gene; V was cut back by 4 bases and J by 4 bases. The CDR3 loop spans 13 amino acids. The germline V gene has CDR1 SGHDN and CDR2 FVKESK. For the CDR3, the DNA is TGTGCCAGCAGCCGGGACAGAACCTATGGCTACACCTTC. Translating gives CASSRDRTYGYTF.

The gene calls are TRBV11-3 and TRBJ2-1, with 10 nucleotides matching TRBD1. Germline CDR1 and CDR2: SGHNT and YENEEA. J was trimmed by 0 bases and V by 5 bases; bases with no gene match: 1. This CDR3 spans 15 amino acids. The CDR3 loop reads CASSRTGGSYNEQFF. The DNA for the CDR3 is TGTGCCAGCAGCCGGACAGGGGGCTCCTACAATGAGCAGTTCTTC.

This clone was recorded once. This chain links TRBV6-5 with TRBJ2-3; TRBD2 agrees at 11 bases. This CDR3 has 13 amino acids. Germline-derived CDR1 and CDR2 are MNHEY and SVGAGI. The V segment lost 7 bases and the J segment 6 bases; nucleotides outside the gene matches: 3. The CDR3 nucleotides read TGTGCCAGCACGACTAGCGGGGAGGATACGCAGTATTTT. Its protein product is CASTTSGEDTQYF.